What follows describes a single TCR beta chain. Its antigen is currently unknown. Each of the donors had roughly 9.1 milliliters of peripheral blood drawn into EDTA-treated Vacutainer tubes. From germline, CDR1 is SQVTM and CDR2 ANQGSEA. Between the trimmed V and J ends, which lost 6 bases and 4 bases, there was a span of 9 bases. CDR3 length: 11 residues. This entry comes from a study of blood T cells in healthy people across ages. Regarding the study as a whole: Investigators viewed diversity estimates from one million T cells as underestimates, the study reported. Among T cells, TCR beta diversity per million cells dropped roughly linearly as age rose.

Sample-barcoded 5' priming and a J-beta primer mix drove a second PCR of roughly 6 to 12 cycles. MiXCR, run by TCRdb on the 5' RACE reads, gives a single entry per CDR3 protein. Of some 1.7 million distinct CDR3 sequences listed, 28% are singletons. This TCR derives from a woman between 25 and 40 years old in good health. Input material: blood. This chain joins TRBV29-1 and TRBJ1-1; D gene uncertain. The CDR3 sequence is CSVTVGTEAFF. The DNA of the CDR3 is TGCAGCGTGACGGTGGGCACTGAAGCTTTCTTT.